These 25 T cell receptor beta chains share one sample of origin, sequenced in a study of T cell responses to AZD1222 COVID-19 vaccine. The protocol was immunoSEQ multiplex PCR, while the TCRdb copy is restricted to in-frame clones and leaves out a portion. The repertoire holds around 110,000 clones, with approximately 83% as singletons. Here the sequenced sample was peripheral blood, taken on day 0 of MenACWY control vaccination. The receptors were gathered from an adult in good health.

This chain connects TRBV7-8 to TRBJ1-2, with D possibly being TRBD1 (6 bases). Trimming cost V 2 bases and J 2 bases, with 21 bases left between them. The germline gives CDR1 SGHVS, CDR2 FQNEAQ. The CDR3 is 18 amino acids. CDR3 residues: CASSLSPGHYPGNYGYTF. The CDR3 coding sequence is TGTGCCAGCAGCTTATCCCCGGGACACTATCCGGGGAACTATGGCTACACCTTC. The whole variable domain, remainder taken from reference TRBV7-8 and TRBJ1-2, is GAGVSQSPRYKVAKRGQDVALRCDPISGHVSLFWYQQALGQGPEFLTYFQNEAQLDKSGLPSDRFFAERPEGSVSTLKIQRTQQEDSAVYLCASSLSPGHYPGNYGYTFGSGTRLTVV.

DNA of the CDR3: TGTGCCACCAGCGGGACTGTCAACCAAGAGACCCAGTACTTC. It encodes CATSGTVNQETQYF. V and J are TRBV24-1 and TRBJ2-5, with a tentative D call TRBD2 (6 bases). Looked up from germline, CDR1 is KGHDR and CDR2 is SFDVKD. The CDR3 loop spans 14 amino acids. Trimming cost V 7 bases and J 0 bases, with 11 bases left between them.

V is TRBV2 and J is TRBJ2-7, with unresolved D. Germline V gene lookup returns CDR1 SNHLY and CDR2 FYNNEI. The CDR3 has 11 amino acids. The ends were cut back, 6 bases at V and 5 bases at J, with 8 bases in the middle. CDR3 loop: CASSEIDEQYF. CDR3 coding DNA: TGTGCCAGCAGCGAAATCGACGAGCAGTACTTC.

The chain is built from TRBV28 and TRBJ1-4; D may be TRBD1 (5 bases). In germline, CDR1 is MDHEN, CDR2 SYDVKM. V was cut by 3 bases and J by 2 bases, with 10 bases left in between. CDR3 length: 15 residues. As DNA, the CDR3 is TGTGCCAGCAGTTTGGGGGGTACTACTAATGAAAAACTGTTTTTT. Protein: CASSLGGTTNEKLFF.

The chain is built from TRBV28 and TRBJ2-3; no clear D gene. Germline CDR1 MDHEN, CDR2 SYDVKM. CDR3 size: 15 residues. Deletions cut 4 bases from V and 6 bases from J, with 17 bases between. The CDR3 DNA sequence: TGTGCCAGCAGTTCAACGGTCATCGCCTGGGATACGCAGTATTTT. This codes for CASSSTVIAWDTQYF.

Here the CDR3 reads CASSPLSGGEAFF. The CDR3 DNA is TGTGCCAGCAGCCCTCTATCAGGAGGTGAAGCTTTCTTT. The chain couples TRBV3-1 (or the pseudogene TRBV3-2) to TRBJ1-1; no reliable D call. V was clipped by 4 bases and J by 7 bases, with 13 bases between them. The CDR3 has 13 residues. CDR1 is LGHDT, CDR2 YNNKEL, per germline (reference sequence).

The V gene is TRBV19, the J gene TRBJ1-2, with D possibly matching TRBD1 (5 bases). The germline gives CDR1 LNHDA, CDR2 SQIVND (reference sequence). The CDR3 contains 14 residues. V was clipped by 7 bases and J by 4 bases, with 16 bases between them. The CDR3: CASTPGPSFYGYTF. The CDR3 DNA follows: TGTGCCAGTACCCCAGGGCCCTCATTCTATGGCTACACCTTC.

This chain joins TRBV7-8 and TRBJ2-1; D call uncertain. The CDR3 has 12 residues. Per germline, CDR1 SGHVS and CDR2 FQNEAQ. With 2 bases removed from V and 10 bases from J, the gap between germline ends came to 9 bases. In nucleotides, the CDR3 is TGTGCCAGCAGCTTAACGGACCGAGAGCAGTTCTTC. Protein sequence: CASSLTDREQFF. Using reference TRBV7-8 and TRBJ2-1 for the parts outside the CDR3, the full variable domain is GAGVSQSPRYKVAKRGQDVALRCDPISGHVSLFWYQQALGQGPEFLTYFQNEAQLDKSGLPSDRFFAERPEGSVSTLKIQRTQQEDSAVYLCASSLTDREQFFGPGTRLTVL.

The genes are TRBV15 and TRBJ2-1; 7 bases match TRBD2. CDR3 length: 13 residues. CDR1 and CDR2 from the germline V gene are LNHNV and YYDKDF (reference sequence). Trimming removed 4 bases from V and 5 bases from J; junction bases left unmatched: 2. CDR3 residues: CATSTLAHNEQFF. CDR3 DNA: TGTGCCACCAGCACACTAGCGCACAATGAGCAGTTCTTC.

The chain links TRBV6-2 or TRBV6-3 to TRBJ2-1; TRBD2 might be the D (6 bases). Trimming shortened V by 2 bases and J by 4 bases, and 12 bases separated the two germline ends. The CDR3 covers 15 residues. Germline V CDR1 and CDR2: MNHEY, SVGEGT. CDR3 in amino acids: CASSYMGGEYNEQFF. In DNA form, the CDR3 reads TGTGCCAGCAGTTACATGGGGGGAGAATACAATGAGCAGTTCTTC.

The chain recombines TRBV9 with TRBJ1-2; D uncertain. Germline V CDR1 and CDR2: SGDLS, YYNGEE. Trimming removed 0 bases from V and 3 bases from J, with 12 bases in between. CDR3 length: 15 residues. DNA of the CDR3: TGTGCCAGCAGCGTAGATCCGACGCTCGACTATGGCTACACCTTC. Protein sequence: CASSVDPTLDYGYTF.

V is TRBV6-2 or TRBV6-3 and J is TRBJ2-7; tentative D call: TRBD1 (6 bases). Trimming pared 0 bases from V and 0 bases from J, leaving 18 bases between. This CDR3 contains 18 residues. Germline V lookup: CDR1 MNHEY, CDR2 SVGEGT. The CDR3 DNA reads as TGTGCCAGCAGTTACTCGATGGGGGACACGAGGGGCTCCTACGAGCAGTACTTC. Its translation is CASSYSMGDTRGSYEQYF.

V and J are TRBV7-2 and TRBJ1-1; 7 positions agree with TRBD1. Germline V gene lookup returns CDR1 SGHTA and CDR2 FQGNSA. The CDR3 has 14 residues. The junction had 5 bases not matched to a gene; V was cut back by 2 bases and J by 5 bases. Here the CDR3 DNA reads TGTGCCAGCAGCTTATGGCTGACAGGGACTGAAGCTTTCTTT. It specifies CASSLWLTGTEAFF.

This clone came up once. The chain joins TRBV12-3 or TRBV12-4 to TRBJ2-5; TRBD2 aligns across 7 bases. There are 13 residues in the CDR3. V shed 6 bases and J 4 bases; nucleotides not matched to a gene: 5. The CDR3 DNA follows: TGTGCCAGCAGCCCCGGGGAGGGAGAGACCCAGTACTTC. Protein product: CASSPGEGETQYF.

V and J are TRBV5-6 and TRBJ1-3; D not certain. CDR3 length: 14 residues. Trimming left V 2 bases short and J 2 bases short, with 8 bases between. The V gene's germline CDR1 is SGHDT and CDR2 YYEEEE. CDR3 loop: CASSFKGTGNTIYF. CDR3 nucleotide sequence: TGTGCCAGCAGCTTTAAGGGAACTGGAAACACCATATATTTT.

The chain couples TRBV9 to TRBJ1-1; TRBD1 might be the D (5 bases). Per germline, CDR1 SGDLS and CDR2 YYNGEE. This CDR3 spans 14 amino acids. V lost 4 bases to trimming and J lost 1 base, with 11 bases between them. The CDR3 protein is CASSPLTENTEAFF. The CDR3 DNA reads as TGTGCCAGCAGCCCGTTGACAGAGAACACTGAAGCTTTCTTT.

This clone was picked up one time. V gene TRBV14 combines with J gene TRBJ2-5; D may be TRBD1 (6 bases). There are 16 residues in the CDR3. The V end lost 4 bases, the J end lost 3 bases, and 18 bases lay between the germline ends. Germline CDR1 is SGHDN and CDR2 is FVKESK. The CDR3 coding sequence is TGTGCCAGCAGCCCGTGGGCAGGGGATGGAGAAGAGACCCAGTACTTC. Its protein is CASSPWAGDGEETQYF.

V is TRBV7-9 and J is TRBJ2-7, with D unresolved. Trimming removed 5 bases from V and 2 bases from J, with 4 bases in between. Germline loops: CDR1 SEHNR, CDR2 FQNEAQ (reference sequence). The CDR3 is 11 amino acids. The CDR3 protein is CASSLTYEQYF. Here the CDR3 DNA reads TGTGCCAGCAGCCTCACCTACGAGCAGTACTTC. The entire variable domain, with the rest obtained from reference TRBV7-9 and TRBJ2-7, is as follows: DTGVSQNPRHKITKRGQNVTFRCDPISEHNRLYWYRQTLGQGPEFLTYFQNEAQLEKSRLLSDRFSAERPKGSFSTLEIQRTEQGDSAMYLCASSLTYEQYFGPGTRLTVT.

The J gene is TRBJ1-1, the V gene TRBV6-5; no firm D call. The CDR3 length is 15 residues. V was trimmed by 6 bases and J by 1 base, leaving 15 bases between them. Germline CDR1 is MNHEY and CDR2 is SVGAGI. The CDR3 sequence is CASSPRPKSNTEAFF. The CDR3 region has the DNA TGTGCCAGCAGCCCGCGGCCTAAATCGAACACTGAAGCTTTCTTT.

This rearrangement joins TRBV5-1 to TRBJ2-3; 7 nucleotides line up with TRBD2. Germline V gene data show CDR1 as SGHRS and CDR2 as YFSETQ. With 4 bases clipped from V and 1 base from J, the junction kept 6 bases outside the gene matches. The CDR3 has 15 residues. This CDR3 reads CASSPSRGGTDTQYF. The DNA for the CDR3 is TGCGCCAGCAGCCCTTCCCGGGGGGGCACAGATACGCAGTATTTT. The full variable domain, completed using reference TRBV5-1 and TRBJ2-3, is KAGVTQTPRYLIKTRGQQVTLSCSPISGHRSVSWYQQTPGQGLQFLFEYFSETQRNKGNFPGRFSGRQFSNSRSEMNVSTLELGDSALYLCASSPSRGGTDTQYFGPGTRLTVL.

The chain is built from TRBV7-3 and TRBJ2-1; 8 bases fit TRBD2. This CDR3 spans 14 amino acids. With V trimmed by 5 bases and J by 5 bases, 5 bases remained unmatched. Germline V lookup: CDR1 SGHTA, CDR2 FQGTGA. The CDR3 sequence: CASSGRGAHNEQFF. The CDR3 nucleotides are TGTGCCAGCAGCGGGCGGGGGGCCCACAATGAGCAGTTCTTC.

This sequence joins TRBV3-1 (or the pseudogene TRBV3-2) and TRBJ1-1, with a possible D match to TRBD1 (5 bases). The CDR3 has 20 amino acids. V lost 3 bases to trimming and J lost 7 bases, with 33 bases between them. Germline assignment: CDR1 LGHDT and CDR2 YNNKEL (reference sequence). The DNA for the CDR3 is TGTGCCAGCAGCCACCCCGCGACTGGGGGGTTGGATTTACTCCCCCTTGAAGCTTTCTTT. Translating it yields CASSHPATGGLDLLPLEAFF.

This chain joins TRBV28 and TRBJ2-2; D ambiguous. Trimming stripped 6 bases from V and 5 bases from J, with 16 bases between. The CDR3 loop spans 15 amino acids. Germline V gene data show CDR1 as MDHEN and CDR2 as SYDVKM. This CDR3 reads CASRKAMWATGELFF. DNA for the CDR3: TGTGCCAGCAGAAAGGCGATGTGGGCTACCGGGGAGCTGTTTTTT. The full variable domain, its missing parts supplied by reference TRBV28 and TRBJ2-2, is DVKVTQSSRYLVKRTGEKVFLECVQDMDHENMFWYRQDPGLGLRLIYFSYDVKMKEKGDIPEGYSVSREKKERFSLILESASTNQTSMYLCASRKAMWATGELFFGEGSRLTVL.

The chain couples TRBV13 to TRBJ2-1; unclear D gene. The CDR3 is 14 amino acids. The ends were cut back, 0 bases at V and 6 bases at J, with 9 bases in the middle. Germline CDR1 reads PRHDT; CDR2 reads FYEKMQ (reference sequence). The DNA for the CDR3 is TGTGCCAGCAGCTTAGGCCACTTGACCAATGAGCAGTTCTTC. Its translation: CASSLGHLTNEQFF.

The chain combines TRBV14 with TRBJ2-6; no clear D. Germline loops: CDR1 SGHDN, CDR2 FVKESK. The CDR3 runs 13 residues. Trimming pared 4 bases from V and 4 bases from J, leaving 5 bases between. The CDR3 region is CASSLGGANVLTF. The CDR3 DNA reads as TGTGCCAGCAGCCTCGGGGGGGCCAACGTCCTGACTTTC.